These 32 T cell receptor beta chains originate from one sample sequenced in a study of cytomegalovirus exposure and HLA in healthy donors. Primers for the PCR totalled 60 Vbeta and 13 Jbeta. Measured with immunoSEQ multiplex PCR; TCRdb has only the in-frame clones, and not every one. The sample records hundreds of thousands of clones, 60% to 80% being singletons. The source material was PBMCs. The receptors were gathered from a male donor in good health and CMV-seronegative.

This clone was recorded a few times. The V and J genes are TRBV14 and TRBJ2-3; perhaps TRBD1 as D (7 bases). Trimming pared 4 bases from V and 2 bases from J, leaving 19 bases between. Germline V gives CDR1 SGHDN, CDR2 FVKESK. This CDR3 comprises 17 residues. CDR3: CASSPRQGLLYTDTQYF. Written as DNA, the CDR3 is TGTGCCAGCAGCCCACGACAGGGACTCCTTTACACAGATACGCAGTATTTT.

V gene TRBV6-5 combines with J gene TRBJ1-2; TRBD1 aligns across 9 bases. Germline lookup yields CDR1 MNHEY and CDR2 SVGAGI. The CDR3 consists of 14 residues. V trimming: 5 bases; J trimming: 7 bases; junction bases outside the gene matches: 8. CDR3 residues: CASSAQQGASGYTF. DNA for the CDR3: TGTGCCAGCAGTGCACAACAGGGGGCTAGTGGCTACACCTTC.

The chain uses TRBV5-1 and TRBJ2-2, with TRBD1 matching 9 bases. This CDR3 is 17 amino acids long. Per the germline V gene, CDR1 is SGHRS and CDR2 is YFSETQ. V shed 0 bases, J shed 4 bases, and the junction held 7 bases outside the gene matches. Here the CDR3 DNA reads TGCGCCAGCAGCTTGGCTTCCGGGACAGGGTCCACCGGGGAGCTGTTTTTT. It codes for CASSLASGTGSTGELFF.

The rearrangement joins TRBV5-1 to TRBJ2-7; 8 bases line up with TRBD1. V shed 6 bases and J 4 bases; nucleotides not matched to a gene: 15. The germline CDR1 and CDR2 sequences are SGHRS and YFSETQ. This CDR3 has 16 residues. CDR3 amino acids: CASTRTFRGRGYEQYF. CDR3 DNA sequence: TGCGCCAGCACCCGGACCTTCAGGGGGCGCGGGTACGAGCAGTACTTC.

J is TRBJ2-7 and V is TRBV7-8; TRBD1 matches at 7 bases. CDR3 length equals 14 residues. CDR1 is SGHVS, CDR2 FQNEAQ, per germline. V gave up 2 bases and J gave up 0 bases; unmatched junction bases: 1. The CDR3 DNA reads as TGTGCCAGCAGCTTACGGGACAGCTCCTACGAGCAGTACTTC. This sequence encodes CASSLRDSSYEQYF.

The rearrangement joins TRBV27 to TRBJ1-2; TRBD1 aligns across 10 bases. Trimming cost V 5 bases and J 6 bases; bases outside gene matches: 9. Germline loops: CDR1 MNHEY, CDR2 SMNVEV (reference sequence). The CDR3 is 15 amino acids. CDR3 sequence reads: CASSPRDRGGDGYTF. The CDR3 DNA sequence: TGTGCCAGCAGTCCTCGGGACAGGGGTGGGGATGGCTACACCTTC.

This clone turned up a few times. The chain combines TRBV5-5 with TRBJ2-7; TRBD1 agrees at 11 bases. Germline V CDR1 and CDR2: SGHKS, YYEKEE (reference sequence). CDR3 length: 15 residues. The J segment lost 5 bases and the V segment lost 4 bases, leaving 8 bases of the junction unmatched. The CDR3 sequence: CASSGLGQGANEQYF. In DNA form, the CDR3 reads TGTGCCAGCAGCGGCCTCGGACAGGGGGCGAACGAGCAGTACTTC.

The V and J genes are TRBV11-2 and TRBJ1-4; D might be TRBD1 (5 bases). CDR3 length: 15 amino acids. Germline V gene data show CDR1 as SGHAT and CDR2 as FQNNGV. V was cut by 0 bases and J by 8 bases, with 13 bases left in between. CDR3 protein: CASSLDGRVAEKLFF. CDR3 bases: TGTGCCAGCAGCTTAGATGGCAGGGTGGCGGAAAAACTGTTTTTT.

The chain carries TRBV2 and TRBJ2-3; D is unclear. The CDR3 runs to 16 residues. Looked up from germline, CDR1 is SNHLY and CDR2 is FYNNEI. V lost 1 base, J lost 0 bases, and 11 bases lay in between. The DNA for the CDR3 is TGTGCCAGCAGTGAAGAGTGGCAGGCTAGCACAGATACGCAGTATTTT. Translation: CASSEEWQASTDTQYF.

V is TRBV6-6 and J is TRBJ1-5; D unclear. This CDR3 has 15 amino acids. Trimming removed 6 bases at V and 5 bases at J, with 17 bases between. Germline loops: CDR1 MNHNY, CDR2 SVGAGI (reference sequence). The CDR3 DNA follows: TGTGCCAGCAGCCCAGATGCCCCAATTGATCAGCCCCAGCATTTT. Translation gives CASSPDAPIDQPQHF.

This sequence joins TRBV11-3 and TRBJ2-2; a weak D match, TRBD1 (5 bases). The ends were cut back, 2 bases at V and 5 bases at J, with 12 bases in the middle. The length of the CDR3 is 15 residues. Germline assignment: CDR1 SGHNT and CDR2 YENEEA. Here the CDR3 DNA reads TGTGCCAGCAGCTTATATCCAGGGATGACCGGGGAGCTGTTTTTT. Translated: CASSLYPGMTGELFF.

The gene calls are TRBV5-1 and TRBJ2-1; 12 bases match TRBD2. The CDR3 runs to 16 residues. Germline-derived CDR1 and CDR2 are SGHRS and YFSETQ. With 0 bases clipped from V and 6 bases from J, the junction kept 4 bases outside the gene matches. CDR3 in amino acids: CASSLELAGGANEQFF. CDR3 bases: TGCGCCAGCAGCTTGGAACTAGCGGGGGGAGCCAATGAGCAGTTCTTC.

CDR3: CATTGGTAQEETQYF. In DNA form, the CDR3 reads TGTGCTACCACCGGGGGGACCGCGCAGGAGGAGACCCAGTACTTC. The V call is TRBV7-7, the J call TRBJ2-5; TRBD2 matches 7 bases. Germline assignment: CDR1 SSHAT and CDR2 FNYEAQ (reference sequence). CDR3 length: 15 amino acids.

The chain carries TRBV18 and TRBJ1-3, with TRBD1 matching over 7 bases. With 3 bases clipped from V and 1 base from J, the junction kept 9 bases outside the gene matches. This CDR3 has 17 amino acids. Germline assignment: CDR1 KGHSH and CDR2 LQKENI. The chain's CDR3 is CASSPMDRPPSGNTIYF. In DNA form, the CDR3 reads TGTGCCAGCTCACCGATGGACAGGCCGCCTTCTGGAAACACCATATATTTT.

V usage is TRBV6-1 and J usage is TRBJ2-5; D may be TRBD2 (5 bases). Between the trimmed V and J ends, which lost 5 bases and 5 bases, there was a span of 18 bases. This CDR3 contains 15 residues. Germline loops: CDR1 MNHNS, CDR2 SASEGT. CDR3 coding DNA: TGTGCCAGCAGTTCCCCTGCCGGGATCGGGGAGACCCAGTACTTC. As protein: CASSSPAGIGETQYF.

The chain recombines TRBV28 with TRBJ1-3; D is unresolved. CDR3 length: 14 residues. Germline V gene lookup returns CDR1 MDHEN and CDR2 SYDVKM. V lost 2 bases and J lost 2, with 7 bases in between. The CDR3 spells CASSLGRAGNTIYF. The CDR3 DNA follows: TGTGCCAGCAGTTTAGGTCGGGCTGGAAACACCATATATTTT.

The gene calls are TRBV6-5 and TRBJ2-7; 7 nucleotides line up with TRBD1. CDR3 length: 15 residues. Germline V gene data show CDR1 as MNHEY and CDR2 as SVGAGI. The trim removed 4 bases at V and 2 bases at J, leaving 8 bases unmatched. The CDR3 is CASSSRGTGAYEQYF. CDR3 nucleotide sequence: TGTGCCAGCAGTTCGCGAGGAACAGGGGCCTACGAGCAGTACTTC.

This clone was observed a few times. The chain recombines TRBV30 with TRBJ1-6; D perhaps matches TRBD1 (5 bases). There are 13 residues in the CDR3. Germline V gives CDR1 GTSNPN, CDR2 SVGIG (reference sequence). The ends were cut back, 4 bases at V and 9 bases at J, with 13 bases in the middle. CDR3 protein: CAWNLGQGSPLHF. Here the CDR3 DNA reads TGTGCCTGGAATCTGGGGCAGGGTTCACCCCTCCACTTT.

Only one count was recorded for this clone. DNA for the CDR3: TGTGCCAGCAGCCCCCGAGAGGAGGGGGCTCTTGGCTACACCTTC. Amino acid sequence: CASSPREEGALGYTF. The chain carries TRBV9 and TRBJ1-2; TRBD1 agrees at 7 bases. There are 15 residues in the CDR3. Per the germline V gene, CDR1 is SGDLS and CDR2 is YYNGEE. J lost 7 bases, V lost 4 bases, and 13 bases had no gene match.

The rearrangement uses TRBV29-1 and TRBJ1-2; TRBD1 aligns across 11 bases. The germline CDR1 and CDR2 sequences are SQVTM and ANQGSEA. The CDR3 runs 14 residues. V was clipped by 1 base and J by 4 bases; unmatched bases: 2. The CDR3 sequence: CSVEGTGGPYGYTF. The CDR3 DNA is TGCAGCGTTGAAGGGACAGGGGGCCCCTATGGCTACACCTTC.

V usage is TRBV23-1 and J usage is TRBJ2-5; possibly TRBD2 for D (6 bases). TRBV23-1 belongs to the ORF category, with a function that is uncertain. V lost 8 bases, J lost 1 base, and 11 bases lay in between. CDR3 length: 13 residues. In DNA, the CDR3 is TGCGCCAGCGCGGGGAGTTTCCAAGAGACCCAGTACTTC. It is translated as CASAGSFQETQYF.

This sequence joins TRBV28 and TRBJ1-5; D gene uncertain. Germline CDR1 reads MDHEN; CDR2 reads SYDVKM. This CDR3 is 15 amino acids long. V lost 5 bases, J lost 7 bases, and 18 bases lay in between. The chain's CDR3 is CASSPPGRAGQPQHF. The CDR3 bases are TGTGCCAGCAGTCCCCCGGGGAGGGCGGGACAGCCCCAGCATTTT.

The chain couples TRBV29-1 to TRBJ1-1; D may be TRBD1 (5 bases). Germline CDR1 SQVTM, CDR2 ANQGSEA. With 1 base removed from V and 8 bases from J, the gap between germline ends came to 5 bases. The CDR3 spans 10 residues. The CDR3 sequence: CSVEGGEAFF. CDR3 bases: TGCAGCGTTGAAGGGGGCGAAGCTTTCTTT.

This chain uses TRBV19 with TRBJ2-7, with a possible D match to TRBD2 (5 bases). The CDR3 is 13 amino acids. CDR1 and CDR2 from the germline V gene are LNHDA and SQIVND (reference sequence). Trimming left V 9 bases short and J 7 bases short, with 19 bases between. The CDR3 here is CASGKGGTGEQYF. CDR3 DNA sequence: TGTGCCAGCGGCAAAGGCGGTACGGGGGAGCAGTACTTC.

The chain has TRBV7-9 and TRBJ2-3; D is unresolved. The CDR3 has 15 amino acids. The germline V gene has CDR1 SEHNR and CDR2 FQNEAQ (reference sequence). The germline V and J ends were trimmed by 6 bases and 0 bases, with 13 bases remaining between them. The CDR3 DNA reads TGTGCCAGCAGTCCCATCCTATCTAGCACAGATACGCAGTATTTT. Residues: CASSPILSSTDTQYF.

This clone was picked up a small number of times. The genes are TRBV9 and TRBJ2-1, with D possibly being TRBD2 (6 bases). The V gene lost 3 bases and the J gene lost 2 bases, with 12 bases spanning the gap. CDR1 and CDR2 (germline): SGDLS, YYNGEE. The CDR3 is made up of 15 amino acids. The CDR3 bases are TGTGCCAGCAGCGCCGGGGGAAACGCCTACAATGAGCAGTTCTTC. Its protein product is CASSAGGNAYNEQFF.

The V gene is TRBV7-6, the J gene TRBJ2-5; 7 bases match TRBD1. Germline V gene lookup returns CDR1 SGHVS and CDR2 FNYEAQ. The CDR3 sequence is 12 residues long. Trimming removed 5 bases from V and 5 bases from J; junction bases left unmatched: 2. CDR3 coding DNA: TGTGCCAGCAGCGCCAGGGGGGAGACCCAGTACTTC. Translation gives CASSARGETQYF.

The chain links TRBV5-8 to TRBJ2-7, with TRBD1 identical over 8 bases. The junction had 6 bases not matched to a gene; V was cut back by 0 bases and J by 4 bases. Germline V gene sequence: CDR1 SGHTS, CDR2 YDEGEE. This CDR3 comprises 15 residues. The CDR3 DNA sequence: TGTGCCAGCAGCTTGGATGGGACAGGATTGTACGAGCAGTACTTC. It translates to CASSLDGTGLYEQYF.

As to this clone: A junction end diverges from the germline sequence, so it may reflect a read error. This chain uses TRBV5-6 with TRBJ2-5; 7 nucleotides match TRBD1. The CDR3 has 17 residues. Germline lookup yields CDR1 SGHDT and CDR2 YYEEEE. CDR3 nucleotides: TGTGCCAGCGGCTTAGGAAACAGGGGAAATATTCAAGAGACCCAGTACTTC. It is translated as CASGLGNRGNIQETQYF.

This clone was seen a few times. The chain employs TRBV4-1 and TRBJ2-7; 7 bases fit TRBD2. There are 15 residues in the CDR3. With 1 base clipped from V and 3 bases from J, the junction kept 6 bases outside the gene matches. Germline values: CDR1 MGHRA, CDR2 YSYEKL. The CDR3 region is CASSQALTSVYEQYF. The CDR3 nucleotides read TGCGCCAGCAGCCAAGCTCTAACTAGCGTCTACGAGCAGTACTTC.

The rearrangement joins TRBV6-1 to TRBJ2-5; TRBD2 matches 7 bases. The V and J ends lost 3 bases and 1 base, in that order; junction bases with no gene match: 11. Germline lookup yields CDR1 MNHNS and CDR2 SASEGT. The CDR3 sequence is 17 residues long. In nucleotides, the CDR3 is TGTGCCAGCAGTGATTGGGACTACCGAATTAGCCAAGAGACCCAGTACTTC. Its protein product is CASSDWDYRISQETQYF.

This chain connects TRBV29-1 to TRBJ1-2; no reliable D call. The CDR3 extends over 11 amino acids. Trimming pared 7 bases from V and 4 bases from J, leaving 10 bases between. The germline CDR1 and CDR2 sequences are SQVTM and ANQGSEA. In DNA form, the CDR3 reads TGCAGCGGGGCCGAAAGCTATGGCTACACCTTC. Encoded protein: CSGAESYGYTF.